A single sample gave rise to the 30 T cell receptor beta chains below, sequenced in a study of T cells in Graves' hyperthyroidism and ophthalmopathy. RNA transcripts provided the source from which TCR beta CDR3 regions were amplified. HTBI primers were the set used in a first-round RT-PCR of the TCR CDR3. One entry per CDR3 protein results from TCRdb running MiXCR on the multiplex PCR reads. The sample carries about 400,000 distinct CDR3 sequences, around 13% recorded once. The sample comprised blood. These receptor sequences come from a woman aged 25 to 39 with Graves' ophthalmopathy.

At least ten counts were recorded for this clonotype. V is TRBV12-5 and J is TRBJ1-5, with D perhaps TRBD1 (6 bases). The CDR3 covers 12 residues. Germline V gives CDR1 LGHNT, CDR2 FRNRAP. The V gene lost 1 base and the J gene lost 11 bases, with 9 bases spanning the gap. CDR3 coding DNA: TGTGCTAGTGGTTTGGAGGGGGGAGCCCAGCATTTT. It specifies CASGLEGGAQHF.

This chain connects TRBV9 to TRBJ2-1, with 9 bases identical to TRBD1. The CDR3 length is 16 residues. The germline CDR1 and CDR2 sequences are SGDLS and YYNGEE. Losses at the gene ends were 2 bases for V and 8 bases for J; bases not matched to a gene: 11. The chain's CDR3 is CASSVFGTGPGDEQFF. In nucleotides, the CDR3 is TGTGCCAGCAGCGTTTTCGGGACAGGGCCAGGCGATGAGCAGTTCTTC.

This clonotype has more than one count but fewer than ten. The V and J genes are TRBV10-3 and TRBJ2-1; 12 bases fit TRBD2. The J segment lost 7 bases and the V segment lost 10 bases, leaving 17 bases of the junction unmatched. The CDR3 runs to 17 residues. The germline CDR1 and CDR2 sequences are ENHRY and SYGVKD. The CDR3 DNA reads TGTGCCACCAGAACCTTGAGAGGACTAGCGGGGATGAATGAGCAGTTCTTC. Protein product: CATRTLRGLAGMNEQFF.

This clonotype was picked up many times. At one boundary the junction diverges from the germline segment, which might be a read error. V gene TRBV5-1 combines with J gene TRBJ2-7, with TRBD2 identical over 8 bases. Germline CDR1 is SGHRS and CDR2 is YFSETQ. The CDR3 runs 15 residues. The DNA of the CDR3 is TGCGCCAACAGCTTTAGCGGGGTGCGAAACTACGAGCAGTACTTC. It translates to CANSFSGVRNYEQYF.

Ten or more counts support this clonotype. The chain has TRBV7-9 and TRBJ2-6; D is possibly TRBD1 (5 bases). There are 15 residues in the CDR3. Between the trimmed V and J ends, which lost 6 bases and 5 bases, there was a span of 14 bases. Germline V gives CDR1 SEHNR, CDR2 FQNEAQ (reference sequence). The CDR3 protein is CASSFRQTWANVLTF. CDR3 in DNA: TGTGCCAGCAGTTTCCGACAGACCTGGGCCAACGTCCTGACTTTC.

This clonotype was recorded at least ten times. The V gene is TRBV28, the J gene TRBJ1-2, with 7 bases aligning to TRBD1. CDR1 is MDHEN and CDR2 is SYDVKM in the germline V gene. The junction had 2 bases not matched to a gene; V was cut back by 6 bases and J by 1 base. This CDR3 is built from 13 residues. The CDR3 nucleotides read TGTGCCAGCAGGACAGGGTATAACTATGGCTACACCTTC. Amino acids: CASRTGYNYGYTF.

The CDR3 DNA follows: TGCGCCAGCAGCCTCGGGACAGGTCACCACAATGAGCAGTTCTTC. Encoded protein: CASSLGTGHHNEQFF. This chain links TRBV4-1 with TRBJ2-1; 8 positions agree with TRBD1. The CDR3 contains 15 residues. The V segment lost 4 bases and the J segment 5 bases; nucleotides outside the gene matches: 7. Germline CDR1 is MGHRA and CDR2 is YSYEKL.

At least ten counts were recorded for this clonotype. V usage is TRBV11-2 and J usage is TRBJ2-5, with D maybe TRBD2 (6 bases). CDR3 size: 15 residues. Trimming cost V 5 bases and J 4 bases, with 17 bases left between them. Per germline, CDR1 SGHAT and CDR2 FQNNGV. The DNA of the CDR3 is TGTGCCAGCAGCCCCCGGACTACCGGGGGAGAGACCCAGTACTTC. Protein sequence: CASSPRTTGGETQYF.

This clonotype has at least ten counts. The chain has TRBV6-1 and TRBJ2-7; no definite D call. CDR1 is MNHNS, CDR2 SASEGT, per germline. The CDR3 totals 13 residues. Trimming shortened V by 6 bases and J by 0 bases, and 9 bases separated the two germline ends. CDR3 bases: TGTGCCAGCAGGGCTCATAGCTCCTACGAGCAGTACTTC. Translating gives CASRAHSSYEQYF.

The CDR3 reads CASSPTGGDRGTGNTIYF. Written as DNA, the CDR3 is TGTGCCAGCAGCCCCACGGGCGGAGACAGGGGGACTGGAAACACCATATATTTT. The chain carries TRBV7-9 and TRBJ1-3; 9 bases are shared with TRBD1. V trimming: 5 bases; J trimming: 2 bases; junction bases outside the gene matches: 13. This CDR3 has 18 residues. From germline, CDR1 is SEHNR and CDR2 FQNEAQ (reference sequence).

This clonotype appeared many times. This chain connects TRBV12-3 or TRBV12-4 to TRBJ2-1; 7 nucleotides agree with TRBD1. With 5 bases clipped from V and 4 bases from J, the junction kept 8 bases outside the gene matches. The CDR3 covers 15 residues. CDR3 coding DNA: TGTGCCAGCAGTCTCACAGGGGCACGTTACAATGAGCAGTTCTTC. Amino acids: CASSLTGARYNEQFF.

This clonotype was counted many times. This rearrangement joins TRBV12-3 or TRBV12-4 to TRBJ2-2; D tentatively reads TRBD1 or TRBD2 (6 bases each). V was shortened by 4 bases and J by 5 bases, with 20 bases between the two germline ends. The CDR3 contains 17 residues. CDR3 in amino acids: CASSYEVPGAGTGELFF. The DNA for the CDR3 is TGTGCCAGCAGTTACGAAGTTCCGGGGGCCGGGACCGGGGAGCTGTTTTTT.

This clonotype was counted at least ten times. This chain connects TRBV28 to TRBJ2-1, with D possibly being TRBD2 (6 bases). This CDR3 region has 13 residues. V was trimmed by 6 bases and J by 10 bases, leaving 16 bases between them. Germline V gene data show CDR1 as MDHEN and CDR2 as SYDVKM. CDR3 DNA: TGTGCCAGCAGCCCCCCGGCGGGGAACGAGCAGTTCTTC. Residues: CASSPPAGNEQFF.

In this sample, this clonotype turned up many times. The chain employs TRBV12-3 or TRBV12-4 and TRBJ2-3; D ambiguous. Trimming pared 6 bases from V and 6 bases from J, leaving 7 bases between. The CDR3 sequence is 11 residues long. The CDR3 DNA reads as TGTGCCAGCAGGCTCCGGGATACGCAGTATTTT. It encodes CASRLRDTQYF.

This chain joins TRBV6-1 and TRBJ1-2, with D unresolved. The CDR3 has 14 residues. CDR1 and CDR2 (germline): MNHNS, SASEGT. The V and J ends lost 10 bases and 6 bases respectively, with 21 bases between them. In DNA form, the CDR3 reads TGTGCCACCCAGGAGGGTCCCGAAAAGGATGGCTACACCTTC. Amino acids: CATQEGPEKDGYTF.

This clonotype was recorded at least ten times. DNA for the CDR3: TGTGCCAGCAGTTCAGCGACAGGGACCAATCAGCCCCAGCATTTT. It encodes CASSSATGTNQPQHF. The chain links TRBV6-1 to TRBJ1-5; 7 nucleotides line up with TRBD1. CDR3 size: 15 residues. Trimming removed 5 bases from V and 3 bases from J; junction bases left unmatched: 7. Germline CDR1 and CDR2: MNHNS and SASEGT.

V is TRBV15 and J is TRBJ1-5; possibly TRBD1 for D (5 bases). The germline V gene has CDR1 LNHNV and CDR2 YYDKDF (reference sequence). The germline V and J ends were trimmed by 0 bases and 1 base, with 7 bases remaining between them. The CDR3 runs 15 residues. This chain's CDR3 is CATSRDGGSNQPQHF. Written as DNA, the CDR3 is TGTGCCACCAGCAGAGACGGGGGGAGCAATCAGCCCCAGCATTTT.

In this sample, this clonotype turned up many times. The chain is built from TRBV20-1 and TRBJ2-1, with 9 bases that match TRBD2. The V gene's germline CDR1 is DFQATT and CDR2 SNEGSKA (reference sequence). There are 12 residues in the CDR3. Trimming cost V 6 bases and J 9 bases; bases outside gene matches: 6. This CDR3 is CSAGRGGSEQFF. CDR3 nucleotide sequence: TGCAGTGCGGGGCGGGGGGGCAGTGAGCAGTTCTTC.

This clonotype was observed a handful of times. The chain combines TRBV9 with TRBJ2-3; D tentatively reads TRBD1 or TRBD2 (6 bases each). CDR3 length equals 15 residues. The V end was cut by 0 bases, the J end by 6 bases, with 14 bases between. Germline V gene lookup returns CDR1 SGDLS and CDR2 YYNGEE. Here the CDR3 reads CASSVDSGASDTQYF. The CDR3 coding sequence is TGTGCCAGCAGCGTAGATTCGGGGGCCTCGGATACGCAGTATTTT.

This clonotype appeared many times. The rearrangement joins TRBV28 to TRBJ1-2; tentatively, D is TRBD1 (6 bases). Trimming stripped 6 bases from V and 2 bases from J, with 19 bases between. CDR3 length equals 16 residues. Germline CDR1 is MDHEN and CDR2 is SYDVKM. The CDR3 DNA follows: TGTGCCAGCAGCCCCATTAGGCTAACAGGGAACTATGGCTACACCTTC. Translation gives CASSPIRLTGNYGYTF.

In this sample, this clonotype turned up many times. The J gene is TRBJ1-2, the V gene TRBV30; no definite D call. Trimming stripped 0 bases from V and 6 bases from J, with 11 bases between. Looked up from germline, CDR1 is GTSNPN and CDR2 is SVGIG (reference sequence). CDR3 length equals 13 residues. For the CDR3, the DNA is TGTGCCTGGAGTGTACAGACCGGCAATGGCTACACCTTC. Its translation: CAWSVQTGNGYTF.

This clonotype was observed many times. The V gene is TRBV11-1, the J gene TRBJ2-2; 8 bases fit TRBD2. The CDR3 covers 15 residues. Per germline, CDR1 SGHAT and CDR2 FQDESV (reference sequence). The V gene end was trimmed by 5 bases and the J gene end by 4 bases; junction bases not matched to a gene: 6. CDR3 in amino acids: CASSQRGRVTGELFF. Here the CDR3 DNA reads TGTGCCAGCAGCCAGCGGGGGCGGGTCACCGGGGAGCTGTTTTTT.

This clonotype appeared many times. In nucleotides, the CDR3 is TGTGCCAGCAGTTTAGCGGGGGAGCCCTACGAGCAGTACTTC. Protein sequence: CASSLAGEPYEQYF. The J gene is TRBJ2-7, the V gene TRBV28; 7 nucleotides agree with TRBD2. In germline, CDR1 is MDHEN, CDR2 SYDVKM. V gave up 2 bases and J gave up 2 bases; unmatched junction bases: 3. The length of the CDR3 is 14 residues.

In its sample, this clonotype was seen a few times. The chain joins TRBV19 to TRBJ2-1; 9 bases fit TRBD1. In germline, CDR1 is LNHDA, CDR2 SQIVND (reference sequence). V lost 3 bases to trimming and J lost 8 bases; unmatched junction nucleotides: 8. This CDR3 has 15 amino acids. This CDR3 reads CASSILQGAIDEQFF. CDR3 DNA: TGTGCCAGTAGTATCCTACAGGGGGCTATAGATGAGCAGTTCTTC.

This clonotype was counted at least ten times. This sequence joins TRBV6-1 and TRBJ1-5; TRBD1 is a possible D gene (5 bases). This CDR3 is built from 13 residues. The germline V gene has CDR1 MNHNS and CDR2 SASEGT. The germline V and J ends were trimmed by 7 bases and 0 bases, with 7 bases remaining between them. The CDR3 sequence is CASTTASNQPQHF. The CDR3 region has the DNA TGTGCCAGCACGACAGCTAGCAATCAGCCCCAGCATTTT.

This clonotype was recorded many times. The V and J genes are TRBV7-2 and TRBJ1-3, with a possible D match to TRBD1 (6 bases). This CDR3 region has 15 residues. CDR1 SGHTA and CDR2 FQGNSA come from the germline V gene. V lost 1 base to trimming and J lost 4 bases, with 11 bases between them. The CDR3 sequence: CASSLGPGVGNTIYF. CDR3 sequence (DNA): TGTGCCAGCAGCTTAGGTCCAGGGGTGGGAAACACCATATATTTT.

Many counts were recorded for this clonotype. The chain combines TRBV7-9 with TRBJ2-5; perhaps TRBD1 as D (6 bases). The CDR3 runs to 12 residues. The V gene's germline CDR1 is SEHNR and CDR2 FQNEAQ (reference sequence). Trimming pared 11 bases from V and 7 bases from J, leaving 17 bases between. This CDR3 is CAVQGPQGTQYF. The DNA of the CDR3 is TGTGCCGTACAGGGACCCCAGGGGACCCAGTACTTC. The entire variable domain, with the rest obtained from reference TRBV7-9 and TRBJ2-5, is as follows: DTGVSQNPRHKITKRGQNVTFRCDPISEHNRLYWYRQTLGQGPEFLTYFQNEAQLEKSRLLSDRFSAERPKGSFSTLEIQRTEQGDSAMYLCAVQGPQGTQYFGPGTRLLVL.

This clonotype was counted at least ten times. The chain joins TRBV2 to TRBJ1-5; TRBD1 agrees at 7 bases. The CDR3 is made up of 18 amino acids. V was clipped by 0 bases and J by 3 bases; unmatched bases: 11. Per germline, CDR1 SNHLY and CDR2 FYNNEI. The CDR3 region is CASSEAPLEGQANQPQHF. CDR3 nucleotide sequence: TGTGCCAGCAGTGAAGCGCCTTTAGAAGGACAGGCCAATCAGCCCCAGCATTTT. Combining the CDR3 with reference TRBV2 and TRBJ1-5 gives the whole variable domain EPEVTQTPSHQVTQMGQEVILRCVPISNHLYFYWYRQILGQKVEFLVSFYNNEISEKSEIFDDQFSVERPDGSNFTLKIRSTKLEDSAMYFCASSEAPLEGQANQPQHFGDGTRLSIL.

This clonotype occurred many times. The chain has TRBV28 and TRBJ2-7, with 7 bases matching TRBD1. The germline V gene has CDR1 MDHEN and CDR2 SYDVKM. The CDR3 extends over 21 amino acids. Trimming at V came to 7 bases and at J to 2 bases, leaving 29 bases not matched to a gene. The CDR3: CASTQRLQGNPGTFIPYEQYF. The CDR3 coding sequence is TGTGCCAGCACCCAAAGACTACAGGGGAACCCTGGTACCTTTATCCCCTACGAGCAGTACTTC.

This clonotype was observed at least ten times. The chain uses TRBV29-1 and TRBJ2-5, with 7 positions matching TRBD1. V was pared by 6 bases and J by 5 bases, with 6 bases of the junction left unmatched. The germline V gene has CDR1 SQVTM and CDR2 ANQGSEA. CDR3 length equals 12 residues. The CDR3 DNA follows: TGCAGCGTGCGACAGGGTGCGGAGACCCAGTACTTC. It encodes CSVRQGAETQYF.